This T cell receptor (beta chain) was identified in a study of beta chain features in type 1 diabetes. Whole-study context: Over all samples combined, fewer than 140,000,000 sorted cells were examined. Findings and limits, study-wide: More deletions and fewer insertions at VDJ junctions were seen in type 1 diabetes patients.

The authors took one heparinised blood draw, averaging about 116 mL, from each donor. Purities over 98% were achieved in all sorted populations. In its sample, this clone was seen a few times. Its matching antigen is unknown. The CDR3 covers 18 residues. Germline CDR1 is SGHRS and CDR2 is YFSETQ. V was pared by 4 bases and J by 5 bases, with 17 bases of the junction left unmatched. The whole isolated RNA underwent reverse transcription, so sequencing captured expressed TCRB transcripts. Sequencing was performed with immunoSEQ multiplex PCR; in TCRdb, only in-frame clones are kept and a portion is missing. The sample carries around 290,000 clones, about 8% recorded once.

Sequencing was carried out using central memory CD4+ T cells from blood. The sequence was obtained from a woman aged 18-29 years in good health. The chain combines TRBV5-1 with TRBJ2-1; 8 nucleotides line up with TRBD2. The CDR3 DNA is TGCGCCAGCAGCCGCGGCCCACAGGGCCCAGCGGGGGACAATGAGCAGTTCTTC. The encoded protein is CASSRGPQGPAGDNEQFF.